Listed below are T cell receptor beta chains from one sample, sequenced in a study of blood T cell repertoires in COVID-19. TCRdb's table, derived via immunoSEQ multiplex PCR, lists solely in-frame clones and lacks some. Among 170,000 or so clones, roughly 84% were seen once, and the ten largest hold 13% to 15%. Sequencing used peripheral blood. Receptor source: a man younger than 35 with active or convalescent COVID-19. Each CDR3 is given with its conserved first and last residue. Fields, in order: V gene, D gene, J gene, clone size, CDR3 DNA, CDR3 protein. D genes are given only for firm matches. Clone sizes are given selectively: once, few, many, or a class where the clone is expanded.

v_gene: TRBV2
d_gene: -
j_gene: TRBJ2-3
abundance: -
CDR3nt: TGTGCCAGCAGTGGCAGGGTTAATACGCAGTATTTT
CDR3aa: CASSGRVNTQYF

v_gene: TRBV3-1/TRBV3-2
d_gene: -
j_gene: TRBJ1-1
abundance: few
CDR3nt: TGTGCCAGCAGCCCCACCCTCACATTCGGGGGGCACTCTGAAGCTTTCTTT
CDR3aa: CASSPTLTFGGHSEAFF

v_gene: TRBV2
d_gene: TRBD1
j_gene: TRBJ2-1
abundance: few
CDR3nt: TGTGCCAGCAGTGAGGGGACAGGGGATATCGGTGAGCAGTTCTTC
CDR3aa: CASSEGTGDIGEQFF

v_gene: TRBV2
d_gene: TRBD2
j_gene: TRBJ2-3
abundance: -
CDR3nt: TGTGCCAGCAGTGAAGCGCTAGCGGGGGGGCGGAAGAGAGATACGCAGTATTTT
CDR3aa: CASSEALAGGRKRDTQYF

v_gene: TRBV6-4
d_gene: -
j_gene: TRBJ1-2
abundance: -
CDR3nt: TGTGCCAGCAGTGCCTTCCAGGGAGGGGATTATGGCTACACCTTC
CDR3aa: CASSAFQGGDYGYTF

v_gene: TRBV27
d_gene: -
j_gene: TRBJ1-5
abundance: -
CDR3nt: TGTGCCAGCAGTTTGTCTGAGATCTTTCCCCAGCATTTT
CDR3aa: CASSLSEIFPQHF

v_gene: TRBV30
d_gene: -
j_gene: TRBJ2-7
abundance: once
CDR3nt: TGTGCCTGGAGCGGCGACGGGGGATTTCACGAGCAGTACTTC
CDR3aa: CAWSGDGGFHEQYF

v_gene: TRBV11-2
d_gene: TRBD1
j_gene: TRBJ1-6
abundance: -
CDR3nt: TGTGCCAGCAGCTTAGACAGGGGGCGGAATTCACCCCTCCACTTT
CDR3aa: CASSLDRGRNSPLHF

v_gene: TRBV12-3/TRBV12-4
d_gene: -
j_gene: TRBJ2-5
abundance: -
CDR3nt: TGTGCCAGCAGAGAGTCGGAGACCCAGTACTTC
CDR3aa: CASRESETQYF

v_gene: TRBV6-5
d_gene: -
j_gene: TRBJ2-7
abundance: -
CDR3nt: TGTGCCAGCAGGGGGGCGGGGGTCTACGAGCAGTACTTC
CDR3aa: CASRGAGVYEQYF

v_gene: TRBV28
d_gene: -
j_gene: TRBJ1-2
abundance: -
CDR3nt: TGTGCCAGCAGTGAAGCTTATGGCTACACCTTC
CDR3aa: CASSEAYGYTF

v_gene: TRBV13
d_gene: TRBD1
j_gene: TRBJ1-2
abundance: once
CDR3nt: TGTGCCAGCAGCTTTGACAGGGGGCGCGGCTATGGCTACACCTTC
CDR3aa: CASSFDRGRGYGYTF

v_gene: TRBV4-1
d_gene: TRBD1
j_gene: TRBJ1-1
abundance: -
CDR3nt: TGCGCCAGCAGCCAAGAGCCCCAGGGGGGCACTGAAGCTTTCTTT
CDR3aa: CASSQEPQGGTEAFF

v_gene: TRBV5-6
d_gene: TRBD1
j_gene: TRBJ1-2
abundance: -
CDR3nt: TGTGCCAGCAGCTTACAGGGGGTGCCCACCTTC
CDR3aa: CASSLQGVPTF

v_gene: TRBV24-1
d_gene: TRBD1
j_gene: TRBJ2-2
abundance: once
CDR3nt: TGTGCCACCAGTGACCCGGGACAGGGGACCGGGGAGCTGTTTTTT
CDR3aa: CATSDPGQGTGELFF

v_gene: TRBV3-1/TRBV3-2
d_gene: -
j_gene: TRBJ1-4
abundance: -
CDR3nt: TGTGCCAGCAGCCAAGATGTTTGGCGGACTAATGAAAAACTGTTTTTT
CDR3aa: CASSQDVWRTNEKLFF

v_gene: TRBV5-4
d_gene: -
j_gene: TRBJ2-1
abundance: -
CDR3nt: TGTGCCAGCAGTGGACAGAGGGCCCCATTTAAGCAGTTCTTC
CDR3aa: CASSGQRAPFKQFF

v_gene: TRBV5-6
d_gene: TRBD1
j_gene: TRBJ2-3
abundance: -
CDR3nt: TGTGCCAGCAGCCCGACAGGGGGCACAGATACGCAGTATTTT
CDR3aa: CASSPTGGTDTQYF

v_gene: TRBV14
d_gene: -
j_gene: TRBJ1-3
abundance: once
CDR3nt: TGTGCCAGCAGCCGGACAAGAGGCTCTGGAAACACCATATATTTT
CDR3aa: CASSRTRGSGNTIYF

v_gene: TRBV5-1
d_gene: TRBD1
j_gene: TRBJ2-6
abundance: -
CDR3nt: TGCGCCAGCAGCTGGCAAGGGGGCGCTGGGGCCAACGTCCTGACTTTC
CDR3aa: CASSWQGGAGANVLTF

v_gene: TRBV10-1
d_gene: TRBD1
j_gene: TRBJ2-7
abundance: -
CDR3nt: TGCGCCAGCAGTGAGGACAGGGAATCCTACGAGCAGTACTTC
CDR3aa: CASSEDRESYEQYF

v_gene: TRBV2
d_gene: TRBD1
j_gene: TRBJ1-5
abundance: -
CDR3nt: TGTGCCAGCAGGGACAGGTTTAGCAATCAGCCCCAGCATTTT
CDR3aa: CASRDRFSNQPQHF

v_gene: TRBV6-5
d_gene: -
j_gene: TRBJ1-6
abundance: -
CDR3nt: TGTGCCAGCAGGCGCACTAGCTTCAATTCACCCCTCCACTTT
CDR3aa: CASRRTSFNSPLHF

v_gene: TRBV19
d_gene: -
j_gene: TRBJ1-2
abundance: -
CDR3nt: TGTGCCACCGTCAGGGGTGACTATGGCTACACCTTC
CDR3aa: CATVRGDYGYTF

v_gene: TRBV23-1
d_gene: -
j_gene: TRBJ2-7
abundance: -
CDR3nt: TGCGCCAGCAGTCAAGTCCCCTCGGGGGAGCCCGAGCAGTACTTC
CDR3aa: CASSQVPSGEPEQYF

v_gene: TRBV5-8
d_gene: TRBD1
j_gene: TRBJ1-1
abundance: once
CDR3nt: TGTGCCAGCAGCTTGTTTGAGGGGGCAGGGGTGAACACTGAAGCTTTCTTT
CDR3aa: CASSLFEGAGVNTEAFF